Listed below are T cell receptor beta chains from one sample, sequenced in a study of blood T cell repertoires in COVID-19. Repertoires were generated with immunoSEQ multiplex PCR, while TCRdb's copy carries only in-frame clones and drops some. The sample shows a few hundred thousand clones, approximately 90% of them seen only once. Sequencing was done on a sample of PBMCs or T cells enriched from blood (not recorded which). The receptors originated from a woman aged 55 to 70 in a cohort exposed to, infected with or recovered from COVID-19 (not recorded which). CDR3s include the opening cysteine and the closing phenylalanine or tryptophan. The order of the fields is V gene, J gene, D gene, clone size, CDR3 DNA, CDR3 protein. A D gene is named only where the DNA matches it firmly. The listing skips clone size in some rows; elsewhere it reads once, few, many or a size class.

v_call: TRBV27
j_call: TRBJ1-6
d_call: TRBD1
clone_size: -
cdr3_nt: TGTGCCAGCAGTTTCGCCCGGCGACAGGGCTCCTATAATTCACCCCTCCACTTT
cdr3_aa: CASSFARRQGSYNSPLHF

v_call: TRBV28
j_call: TRBJ2-3
d_call: -
clone_size: -
cdr3_nt: TGTGCCAGCAGTACCTCAATTCCTCGGCGGGACGGCCCCGGTACGCAGTATTTT
cdr3_aa: CASSTSIPRRDGPGTQYF

v_call: TRBV29-1
j_call: TRBJ1-2
d_call: TRBD1
clone_size: -
cdr3_nt: TGCAGCGTCATCCCCGGGACAGCTAACTATGGCTACACCTTC
cdr3_aa: CSVIPGTANYGYTF

v_call: TRBV11-3
j_call: TRBJ2-7
d_call: -
clone_size: -
cdr3_nt: TGTGCCAGCAGCCCCCCGGGTTCCTACGAGCAGTACTTC
cdr3_aa: CASSPPGSYEQYF

v_call: TRBV7-2
j_call: TRBJ1-5
d_call: TRBD1
clone_size: -
cdr3_nt: TGTGCCAGCAGCTTAGGGGACAGGGGAGGTCAGCCCCAGCATTTT
cdr3_aa: CASSLGDRGGQPQHF

v_call: TRBV5-1
j_call: TRBJ2-7
d_call: -
clone_size: -
cdr3_nt: TGCGCCAGCTCACACCCAGGGCAAGTAGGTGGGTACGAGCAGTACTTC
cdr3_aa: CASSHPGQVGGYEQYF

v_call: TRBV4-1
j_call: TRBJ2-7
d_call: TRBD2
clone_size: -
cdr3_nt: TGCGCCAGCAGCCACCAGGGGAGCGGGAGGGACTCGGGCGAGCAGTACTTC
cdr3_aa: CASSHQGSGRDSGEQYF

v_call: TRBV9
j_call: TRBJ1-1
d_call: TRBD1
clone_size: few
cdr3_nt: TGTGCCAGCAGCGGGCGGACAGGCTTTAACACTGAAGCTTTCTTT
cdr3_aa: CASSGRTGFNTEAFF

v_call: TRBV27
j_call: TRBJ2-5
d_call: TRBD2
clone_size: -
cdr3_nt: TGTGCCAGCAGGCGCGGGAGAGGGTACCAAGAGACCCAGTACTTC
cdr3_aa: CASRRGRGYQETQYF

v_call: TRBV27
j_call: TRBJ1-2
d_call: TRBD1
clone_size: once
cdr3_nt: TGTGCCAGCAGTTTCCAGGGGGCGGACTATGGCTACACCTTC
cdr3_aa: CASSFQGADYGYTF

v_call: TRBV28
j_call: TRBJ2-1
d_call: TRBD2
clone_size: once
cdr3_nt: TGTGCCAGCAGTTTGGAGACTAGCGGAAGCTCCTACAATGAGCAGTTCTTC
cdr3_aa: CASSLETSGSSYNEQFF

v_call: TRBV2
j_call: TRBJ1-1
d_call: -
clone_size: few
cdr3_nt: TGTGCCAGCAGGACAGTCTTGAACACTGAAGCTTTCTTT
cdr3_aa: CASRTVLNTEAFF

v_call: TRBV3-1/TRBV3-2
j_call: TRBJ1-2
d_call: TRBD1
clone_size: -
cdr3_nt: TGTGCCAGCAGCTGGGGACAGCTCATTAACTATGGCTACACCTTC
cdr3_aa: CASSWGQLINYGYTF

v_call: TRBV24-1
j_call: TRBJ2-7
d_call: -
clone_size: -
cdr3_nt: TGTGCCACCAGTGACCCTATTCAGGGTACCTACGAGCAGTACTTC
cdr3_aa: CATSDPIQGTYEQYF

v_call: TRBV6-6
j_call: TRBJ1-4
d_call: TRBD1
clone_size: -
cdr3_nt: TGTGCCAGCAGGATCCAGGGGGGTAATGAAAAACTGTTTTTT
cdr3_aa: CASRIQGGNEKLFF

v_call: TRBV7-2
j_call: TRBJ1-2
d_call: TRBD1
clone_size: -
cdr3_nt: TGTGCCAGCAGCCTACGACCGGGACAGGGGCGAGGCTACACCTTC
cdr3_aa: CASSLRPGQGRGYTF

v_call: TRBV12-5
j_call: TRBJ1-1
d_call: -
clone_size: -
cdr3_nt: TGTGCTAGTGGTTTGGGACACTCGAACACTGAAGCTTTCTTT
cdr3_aa: CASGLGHSNTEAFF

v_call: TRBV6-2/TRBV6-3
j_call: TRBJ1-1
d_call: -
clone_size: -
cdr3_nt: TGTGCCAGCAGTTACTCGAGGGCACTCGGTGAAGCTTTCTTT
cdr3_aa: CASSYSRALGEAFF

v_call: TRBV7-9
j_call: TRBJ1-2
d_call: TRBD1
clone_size: -
cdr3_nt: TGTGCCAGCAGCTTAGCACAGGGGGAGGACTATGGCTACACCTTC
cdr3_aa: CASSLAQGEDYGYTF

v_call: TRBV27
j_call: TRBJ1-5
d_call: TRBD1
clone_size: -
cdr3_nt: TGTGCCAGCAGTGGCGGGACAGGGGGCTCTTATCAGCCCCAGCATTTT
cdr3_aa: CASSGGTGGSYQPQHF

v_call: TRBV7-9
j_call: TRBJ1-2
d_call: TRBD1
clone_size: -
cdr3_nt: TGTGCCAGCAGCTTACGCGCCCCGACAGGGGGGATTGGCTACACCTTC
cdr3_aa: CASSLRAPTGGIGYTF

v_call: TRBV24-1
j_call: TRBJ2-2
d_call: -
clone_size: few
cdr3_nt: TGTGCCACCGCTCCGACGGAGCCCACCGGGGAGCTGTTTTTT
cdr3_aa: CATAPTEPTGELFF

v_call: TRBV5-6
j_call: TRBJ2-1
d_call: TRBD1
clone_size: -
cdr3_nt: TGTGCCAGCAGCTTGGCCAGGGGGAACCGGAATGAGCAGTTCTTC
cdr3_aa: CASSLARGNRNEQFF

v_call: TRBV15
j_call: TRBJ2-1
d_call: -
clone_size: -
cdr3_nt: TGTGCCACCAGCAGAGGAATTAGGGCTAGCGCGGACTACAATGAGCAGTTCTTC
cdr3_aa: CATSRGIRASADYNEQFF

v_call: TRBV10-1
j_call: TRBJ2-5
d_call: TRBD1
clone_size: once
cdr3_nt: TGCGCCACGGGACAGAAAGAGACCCAGTACTTC
cdr3_aa: CATGQKETQYF

v_call: TRBV24-1
j_call: TRBJ1-4
d_call: TRBD1
clone_size: -
cdr3_nt: TGTGCCACCAGTGATAGTGGACAGGTTGGTGAAAAACTGTTTTTT
cdr3_aa: CATSDSGQVGEKLFF